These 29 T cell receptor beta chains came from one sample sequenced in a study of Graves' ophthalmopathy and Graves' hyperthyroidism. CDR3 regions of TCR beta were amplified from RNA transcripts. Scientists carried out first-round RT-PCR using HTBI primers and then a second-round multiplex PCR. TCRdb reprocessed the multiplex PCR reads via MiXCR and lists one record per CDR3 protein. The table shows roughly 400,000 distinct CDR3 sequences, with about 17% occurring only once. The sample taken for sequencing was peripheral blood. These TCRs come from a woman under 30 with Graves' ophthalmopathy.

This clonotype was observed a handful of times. The DNA of the CDR3 is TGTGCCAGCAGGCGCCGGGACTTGGGACTTGGCAATCAGCCCCAGCATTTT. This encodes CASRRRDLGLGNQPQHF. The chain combines TRBV12-3 or TRBV12-4 with TRBJ1-5; weak D call: TRBD1 (5 bases). The CDR3 has 17 amino acids. The V end was cut by 6 bases, the J end by 2 bases, with 20 bases between.

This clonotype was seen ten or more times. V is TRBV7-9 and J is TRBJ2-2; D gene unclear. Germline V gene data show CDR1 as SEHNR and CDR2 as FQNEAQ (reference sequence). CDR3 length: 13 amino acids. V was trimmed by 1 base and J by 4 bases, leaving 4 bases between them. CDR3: CASSLEFTGELFF. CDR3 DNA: TGTGCCAGCAGCTTAGAATTCACCGGGGAGCTGTTTTTT.

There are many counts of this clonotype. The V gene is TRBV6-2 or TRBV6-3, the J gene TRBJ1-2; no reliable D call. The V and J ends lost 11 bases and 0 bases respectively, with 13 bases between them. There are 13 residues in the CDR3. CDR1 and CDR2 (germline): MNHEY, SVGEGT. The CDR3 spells CAGSLDPNYGYTF. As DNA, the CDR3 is TGTGCCGGAAGTCTGGATCCTAACTATGGCTACACCTTC.

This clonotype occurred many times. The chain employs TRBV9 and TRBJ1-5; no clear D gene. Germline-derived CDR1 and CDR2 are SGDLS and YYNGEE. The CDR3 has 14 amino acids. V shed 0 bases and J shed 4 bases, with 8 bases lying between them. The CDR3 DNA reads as TGTGCCAGCAGCGTAGATCCAGGAAATCAGCCCCAGCATTTT. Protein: CASSVDPGNQPQHF. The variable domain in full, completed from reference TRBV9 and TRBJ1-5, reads DSGVTQTPKHLITATGQRVTLRCSPRSGDLSVYWYQQSLDQGLQFLIQYYNGEERAKGNILERFSAQQFPDLHSELNLSSLELGDSALYFCASSVDPGNQPQHFGDGTRLSIL.

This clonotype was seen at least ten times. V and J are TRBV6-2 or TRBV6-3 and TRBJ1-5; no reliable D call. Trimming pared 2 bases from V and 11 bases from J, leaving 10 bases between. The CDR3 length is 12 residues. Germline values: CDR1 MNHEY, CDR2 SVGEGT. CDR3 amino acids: CASSYELWTQHF. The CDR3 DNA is TGTGCCAGCAGTTACGAGCTGTGGACCCAGCATTTT.

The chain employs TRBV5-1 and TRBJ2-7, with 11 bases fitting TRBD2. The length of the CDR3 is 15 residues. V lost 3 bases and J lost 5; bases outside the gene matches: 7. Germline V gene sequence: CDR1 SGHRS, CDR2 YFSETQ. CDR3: CASSYSGTSGHEQYF. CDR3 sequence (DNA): TGCGCCAGCAGCTACTCCGGGACTAGCGGACACGAGCAGTACTTC.

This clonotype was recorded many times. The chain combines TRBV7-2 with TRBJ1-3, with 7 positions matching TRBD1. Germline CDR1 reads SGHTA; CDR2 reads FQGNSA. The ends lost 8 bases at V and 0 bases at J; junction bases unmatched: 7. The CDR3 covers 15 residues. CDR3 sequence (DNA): TGTGCCAGCTGCAGGGACAGAGTCTCTGGAAACACCATATATTTT. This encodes CASCRDRVSGNTIYF.

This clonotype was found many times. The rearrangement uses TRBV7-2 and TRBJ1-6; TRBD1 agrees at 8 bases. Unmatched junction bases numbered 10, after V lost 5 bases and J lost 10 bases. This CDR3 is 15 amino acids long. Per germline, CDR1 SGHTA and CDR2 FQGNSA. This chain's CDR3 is CASSLHRQGMSPLHF. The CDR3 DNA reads TGTGCCAGCAGCCTACACCGACAGGGGATGTCACCCCTCCACTTT.

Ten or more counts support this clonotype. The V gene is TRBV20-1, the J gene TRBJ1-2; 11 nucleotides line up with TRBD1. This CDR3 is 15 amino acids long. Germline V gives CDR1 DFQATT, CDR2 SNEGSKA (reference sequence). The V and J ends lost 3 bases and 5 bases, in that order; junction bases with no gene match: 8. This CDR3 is CSASKPRDRGYGYTF. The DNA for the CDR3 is TGCAGTGCTAGCAAACCTCGGGACAGGGGGTATGGCTACACCTTC.

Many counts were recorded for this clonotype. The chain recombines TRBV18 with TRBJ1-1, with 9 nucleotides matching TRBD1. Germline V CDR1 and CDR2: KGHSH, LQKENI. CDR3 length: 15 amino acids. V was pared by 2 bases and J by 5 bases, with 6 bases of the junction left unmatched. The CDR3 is CASSPRTGEGTEAFF. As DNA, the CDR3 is TGTGCCAGCTCACCAAGGACAGGGGAAGGGACTGAAGCTTTCTTT.

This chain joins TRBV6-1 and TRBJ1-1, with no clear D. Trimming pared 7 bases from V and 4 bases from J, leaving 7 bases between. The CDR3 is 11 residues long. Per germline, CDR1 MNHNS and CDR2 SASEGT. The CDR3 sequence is CASTMGTEAFF. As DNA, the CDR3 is TGTGCCAGCACGATGGGCACTGAAGCTTTCTTT.

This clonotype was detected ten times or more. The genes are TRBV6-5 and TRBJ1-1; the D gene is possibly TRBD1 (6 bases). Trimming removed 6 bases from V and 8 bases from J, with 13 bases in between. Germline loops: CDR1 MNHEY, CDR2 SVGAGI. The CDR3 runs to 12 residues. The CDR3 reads CASSLQGLEAFF. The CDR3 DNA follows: TGTGCCAGCAGCTTACAGGGACTGGAAGCTTTCTTT.

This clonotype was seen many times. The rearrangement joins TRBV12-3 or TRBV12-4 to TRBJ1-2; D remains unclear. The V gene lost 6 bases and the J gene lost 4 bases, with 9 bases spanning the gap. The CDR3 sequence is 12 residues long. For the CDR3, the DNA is TGTGCCAGCAGCGTGTCCAGCTATGGCTACACCTTC. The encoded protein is CASSVSSYGYTF.

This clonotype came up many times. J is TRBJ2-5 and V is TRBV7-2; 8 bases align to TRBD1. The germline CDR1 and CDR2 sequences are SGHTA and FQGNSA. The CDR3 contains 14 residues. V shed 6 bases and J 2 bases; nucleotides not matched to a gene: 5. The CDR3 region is CASRPDRGQETQYF. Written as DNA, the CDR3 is TGTGCCAGCAGACCCGACAGGGGACAAGAGACCCAGTACTTC.

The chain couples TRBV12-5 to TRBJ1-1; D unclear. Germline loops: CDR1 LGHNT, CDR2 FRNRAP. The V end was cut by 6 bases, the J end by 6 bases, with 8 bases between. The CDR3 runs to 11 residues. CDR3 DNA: TGTGCTAGTGGGCTTGTAGCTGAAGCTTTCTTT. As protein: CASGLVAEAFF.

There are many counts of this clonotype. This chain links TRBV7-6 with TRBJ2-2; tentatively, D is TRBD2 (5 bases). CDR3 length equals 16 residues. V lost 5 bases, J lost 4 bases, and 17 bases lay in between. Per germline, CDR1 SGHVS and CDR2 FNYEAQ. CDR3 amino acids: CASSRFGVRGTGELFF. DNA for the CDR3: TGTGCCAGCAGCCGCTTCGGGGTACGGGGCACCGGGGAGCTGTTTTTT.

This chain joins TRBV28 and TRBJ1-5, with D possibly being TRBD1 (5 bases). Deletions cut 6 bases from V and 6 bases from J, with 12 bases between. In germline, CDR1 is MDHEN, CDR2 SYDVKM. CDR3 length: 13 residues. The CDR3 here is CASSIREAQPQHF. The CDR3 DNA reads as TGTGCCAGCAGCATCAGGGAGGCTCAGCCCCAGCATTTT.

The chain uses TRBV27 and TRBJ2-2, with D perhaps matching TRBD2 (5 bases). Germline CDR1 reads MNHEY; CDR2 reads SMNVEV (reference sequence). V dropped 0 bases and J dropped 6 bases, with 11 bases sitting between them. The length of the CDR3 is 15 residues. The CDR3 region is CASSLSSARAGELFF. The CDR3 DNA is TGTGCCAGCAGTTTATCCTCTGCGCGGGCCGGGGAGCTGTTTTTT.

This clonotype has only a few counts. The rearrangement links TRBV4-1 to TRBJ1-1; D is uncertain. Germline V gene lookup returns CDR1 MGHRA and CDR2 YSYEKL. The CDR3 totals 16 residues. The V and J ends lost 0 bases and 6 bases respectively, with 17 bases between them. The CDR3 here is CASSQEGSPGLSEAFF. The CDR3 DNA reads TGCGCCAGCAGCCAAGAAGGGAGTCCGGGGTTGTCTGAAGCTTTCTTT.

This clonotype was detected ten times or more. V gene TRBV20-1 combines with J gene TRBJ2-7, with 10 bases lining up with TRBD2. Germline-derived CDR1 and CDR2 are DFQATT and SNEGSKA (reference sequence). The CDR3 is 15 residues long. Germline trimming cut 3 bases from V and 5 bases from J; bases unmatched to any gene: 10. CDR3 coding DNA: TGCAGTGCTAGCCCCCCTAGCGGGAGCTTCAACGAGCAGTACTTC. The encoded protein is CSASPPSGSFNEQYF.

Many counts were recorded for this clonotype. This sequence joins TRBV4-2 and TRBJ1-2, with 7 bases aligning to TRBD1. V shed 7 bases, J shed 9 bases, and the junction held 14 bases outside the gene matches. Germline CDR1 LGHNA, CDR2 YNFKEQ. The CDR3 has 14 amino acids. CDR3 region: CASTPTGTEWSYTF. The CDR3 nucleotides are TGTGCCAGCACCCCGACAGGGACCGAGTGGAGCTACACCTTC.

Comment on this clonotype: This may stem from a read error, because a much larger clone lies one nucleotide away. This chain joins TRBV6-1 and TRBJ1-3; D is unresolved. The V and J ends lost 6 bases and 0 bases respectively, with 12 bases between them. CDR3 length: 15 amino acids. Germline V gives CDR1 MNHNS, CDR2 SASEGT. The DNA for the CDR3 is TGTGCCAGCAGCCCCGGATTGCTCTCTGGAAACACCATATATTTT. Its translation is CASSPGLLSGNTIYF.

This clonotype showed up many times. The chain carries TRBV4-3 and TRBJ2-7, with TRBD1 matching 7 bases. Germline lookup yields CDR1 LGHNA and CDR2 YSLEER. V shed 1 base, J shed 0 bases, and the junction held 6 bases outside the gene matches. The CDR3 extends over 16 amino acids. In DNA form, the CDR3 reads TGCGCCAGCAGCCAAGCGGTCTGGGACAGCTCCTACGAGCAGTACTTC. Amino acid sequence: CASSQAVWDSSYEQYF.

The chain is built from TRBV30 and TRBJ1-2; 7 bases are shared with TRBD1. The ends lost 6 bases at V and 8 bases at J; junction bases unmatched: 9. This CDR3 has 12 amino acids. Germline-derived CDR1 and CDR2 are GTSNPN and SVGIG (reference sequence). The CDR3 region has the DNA TGTGCCTGCACAGGGGTTGCGAGAGGCTACACCTTC. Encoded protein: CACTGVARGYTF.

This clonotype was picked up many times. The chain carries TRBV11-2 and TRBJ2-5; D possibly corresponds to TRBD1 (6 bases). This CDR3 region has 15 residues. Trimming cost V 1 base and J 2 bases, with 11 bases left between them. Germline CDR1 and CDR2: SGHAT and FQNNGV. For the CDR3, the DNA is TGTGCCAGCAGCTTAGCCCGGACAGATCAAGAGACCCAGTACTTC. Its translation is CASSLARTDQETQYF. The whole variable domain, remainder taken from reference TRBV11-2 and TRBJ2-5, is EAGVAQSPRYKIIEKRQSVAFWCNPISGHATLYWYQQILGQGPKLLIQFQNNGVVDDSQLPKDRFSAERLKGVDSTLKIQPAKLEDSAVYLCASSLARTDQETQYFGPGTRLLVL.

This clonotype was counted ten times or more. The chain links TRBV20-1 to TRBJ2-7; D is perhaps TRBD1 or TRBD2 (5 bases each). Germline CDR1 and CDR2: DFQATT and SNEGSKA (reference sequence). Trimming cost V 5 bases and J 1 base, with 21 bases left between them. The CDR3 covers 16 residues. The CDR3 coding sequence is TGCAGTGCTGAGAATCCCCGGGACGGAGGATCCTACGAGCAGTACTTC. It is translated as CSAENPRDGGSYEQYF.

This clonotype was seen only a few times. CDR3 nucleotides: TGTGCCAGCATCAGGGGGCTTGGCTACACCTTC. It is translated as CASIRGLGYTF. The V gene is TRBV6-1, the J gene TRBJ1-2; 8 bases map to TRBD1. The ends lost 7 bases at V and 7 bases at J; junction bases unmatched: 2. The germline CDR1 and CDR2 sequences are MNHNS and SASEGT. This CDR3 has 11 residues.

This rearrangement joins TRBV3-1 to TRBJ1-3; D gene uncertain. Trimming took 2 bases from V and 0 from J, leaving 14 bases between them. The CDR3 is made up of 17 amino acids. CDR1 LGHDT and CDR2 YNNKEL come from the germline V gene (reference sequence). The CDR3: CASSQQLGLSSGNTIYF. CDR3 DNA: TGTGCCAGCAGCCAACAGCTGGGCCTGAGCTCTGGAAACACCATATATTTT.

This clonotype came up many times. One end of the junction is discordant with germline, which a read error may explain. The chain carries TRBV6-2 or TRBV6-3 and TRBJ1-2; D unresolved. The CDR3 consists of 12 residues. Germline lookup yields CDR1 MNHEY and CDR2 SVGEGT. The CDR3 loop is CASSFGRRYLSF. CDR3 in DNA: TGTGCCAGCAGTTTCGGACGGCGGTATCTCTCCTTC.